The 22 T cell receptor beta chains listed next were all sequenced from one sample in a study of regulatory T cells in long-lasting Graves disease. Time point meaning: persistent/refractory GD, antithyroid drugs over 5 years with positive TRAb. RNA isolated from PBMCs was used to make the TCR library. HTBI primers from iRepertoire and Arm-PCR of CDR3 regions yielded the TCR beta libraries. MiXCR, applied by TCRdb to the multiplex PCR reads, yields one record per CDR3 protein. The sample includes roughly 300,000 distinct CDR3 sequences, 15% to 20% seen only once; the top ten take 29%. The sequencing used peripheral blood mononuclear cells (PBMCs), collected when the disease was refractory, from a patient treated with antithyroid drugs. These receptors were taken from a female donor with Graves disease.

This clonotype was counted between two and nine times. This chain uses TRBV7-2 with TRBJ2-7, with D perhaps TRBD1 (5 bases). Deletions cut 0 bases from V and 4 bases from J, with 10 bases between. Per the germline V gene, CDR1 is SGHTA and CDR2 is FQGNSA. The CDR3 consists of 14 residues. The CDR3 nucleotides are TGTGCCAGCAGCTTAGCGTACCCAGGGTACGAGCAGTACTTC. This codes for CASSLAYPGYEQYF.

In this sample, this clonotype turned up a few times. CDR3 residues: CSVEEGTHFQETQYF. The CDR3 DNA follows: TGCAGCGTTGAAGAGGGGACCCATTTCCAAGAGACCCAGTACTTC. This chain joins TRBV29-1 and TRBJ2-5; perhaps D is TRBD1 or TRBD2 (5 bases each). Germline assignment: CDR1 SQVTM and CDR2 ANQGSEA. The ends were cut back, 0 bases at V and 1 base at J, with 12 bases in the middle. There are 15 residues in the CDR3.

Many counts were recorded for this clonotype. The rearrangement joins TRBV5-1 to TRBJ2-7; 9 positions agree with TRBD1. The V gene's germline CDR1 is SGHRS and CDR2 YFSETQ. The CDR3 length is 14 residues. V gave up 4 bases and J gave up 7 bases; unmatched junction bases: 9. The CDR3 is CASSTGTGTGEQYF. In DNA form, the CDR3 reads TGCGCCAGCAGCACCGGGACAGGGACGGGGGAGCAGTACTTC.

The chain joins TRBV9 to TRBJ2-1, with 7 nucleotides matching TRBD1. Germline-derived CDR1 and CDR2 are SGDLS and YYNGEE. J gave up 4 bases and V 0 bases, and 4 bases lay outside the gene matches. CDR3 length: 15 amino acids. The CDR3 region is CASSVGQGTYNEQFF. The CDR3 DNA sequence: TGTGCCAGCAGCGTAGGACAGGGAACTTACAATGAGCAGTTCTTC.

Many counts were recorded for this clonotype. The chain combines TRBV19 with TRBJ1-5, with 9 bases fitting TRBD1. The trim removed 2 bases at V and 7 bases at J, leaving 6 bases unmatched. The CDR3 extends over 15 amino acids. Germline V gene sequence: CDR1 LNHDA, CDR2 SQIVND (reference sequence). CDR3 in DNA: TGTGCCAGTAGTATAATGGGACAGGGTCAACAGCCCCAGCATTTT. Its translation: CASSIMGQGQQPQHF. The full variable domain, its missing parts supplied by reference TRBV19 and TRBJ1-5, is DGGITQSPKYLFRKEGQNVTLSCEQNLNHDAMYWYRQDPGQGLRLIYYSQIVNDFQKGDIAEGYSVSREKKESFPLTVTSAQKNPTAFYLCASSIMGQGQQPQHFGDGTRLSIL.

The V gene is TRBV25-1, the J gene TRBJ1-2, with D uncertain. Germline V gene data show CDR1 as MGHDK and CDR2 as SYGVNS. Trimming pared 1 base from V and 7 bases from J, leaving 10 bases between. The CDR3 is 13 amino acids. CDR3 sequence (DNA): TGTGCCAGCAGTGAATTCGGACTCGCTGGCTACACCTTC. It encodes CASSEFGLAGYTF.

This clonotype was picked up many times. J is TRBJ1-2 and V is TRBV12-3 or TRBV12-4; the D is unclear. The CDR3 extends over 12 amino acids. The V end was cut by 3 bases, the J end by 8 bases, with 10 bases between. The CDR3 DNA follows: TGTGCCAGCAGTTTGGTTTACAGAGGCTACACCTTC. Amino acid sequence: CASSLVYRGYTF.

The V gene is TRBV6-1, the J gene TRBJ2-1, with 8 bases fitting TRBD1. Losses at the gene ends were 7 bases for V and 6 bases for J; bases not matched to a gene: 11. Looked up from germline, CDR1 is MNHNS and CDR2 is SASEGT. The CDR3 loop spans 15 amino acids. Written as DNA, the CDR3 is TGTGCCAGCAAAGCCTGGACAGGGAGAGGCAATGAGCAGTTCTTC. This codes for CASKAWTGRGNEQFF.

This clonotype was seen ten or more times. The chain has TRBV12-3 or TRBV12-4 and TRBJ1-1; D uncertain. The CDR3 is 14 amino acids. V gave up 6 bases and J gave up 0 bases, with 11 bases separating them. The CDR3 DNA sequence: TGTGCCAGCAGCGTGAACGCCATGAACACTGAAGCTTTCTTT. Protein: CASSVNAMNTEAFF.

At least ten counts were recorded for this clonotype. The rearrangement joins TRBV5-5 to TRBJ2-5; D call uncertain. Trimming stripped 1 base from V and 4 bases from J, with 14 bases between. The germline CDR1 and CDR2 sequences are SGHKS and YYEKEE (reference sequence). The CDR3 runs 15 residues. CDR3 sequence (DNA): TGTGCCAGCAGCTTGAACGACCTCCCTCCAGAGACCCAGTACTTC. Translated, it gives CASSLNDLPPETQYF.

On this clonotype: A read error may account for a junction end that differs from germline. This chain connects TRBV7-7 to TRBJ2-2, with D unresolved. Looked up from germline, CDR1 is SSHAT and CDR2 is FNYEAQ (reference sequence). This CDR3 is 13 amino acids long. Here the CDR3 DNA reads TGTGCTAGCAGCTTAGACCTTTTTGGGGAGCTGTTTTTT. This sequence encodes CASSLDLFGELFF.

This clonotype showed up just a few times. This chain links TRBV5-4 with TRBJ2-5, with unresolved D. V dropped 0 bases and J dropped 2 bases, with 8 bases sitting between them. Germline V gene data show CDR1 as SGHNT and CDR2 as YYREEE (reference sequence). CDR3 size: 14 residues. The CDR3, as DNA: TGTGCCAGCAGCTTGGCCGCCAGACAAGAGACCCAGTACTTC. Residues: CASSLAARQETQYF. Full variable domain (outside the CDR3, taken from reference TRBV5-4 and TRBJ2-5): ETGVTQSPTHLIKTRGQQVTLRCSSQSGHNTVSWYQQALGQGPQFIFQYYREEENGRGNFPPRFSGLQFPNYSSELNVNALELDDSALYLCASSLAARQETQYFGPGTRLLVL.

This clonotype was seen many times. The rearrangement uses TRBV30 and TRBJ1-5; D call uncertain. The CDR3 contains 16 residues. CDR1 GTSNPN and CDR2 SVGIG come from the germline V gene (reference sequence). Trimming pared 3 bases from V and 0 bases from J, leaving 15 bases between. The CDR3 nucleotides read TGTGCCTGGAGCCCACGAGGGCTCCTTAGCAATCAGCCCCAGCATTTT. This gives the protein CAWSPRGLLSNQPQHF. The entire variable domain, with the rest obtained from reference TRBV30 and TRBJ1-5, is as follows: SQTIHQWPATLVQPVGSPLSLECTVEGTSNPNLYWYRQAAGRGLQLLFYSVGIGQISSEVPQNLSASRPQDRQFILSSKKLLLSDSGFYLCAWSPRGLLSNQPQHFGDGTRLSIL.

In its sample, this clonotype was seen many times. The chain has TRBV6-1 and TRBJ2-5, with 13 bases fitting TRBD2. V trimming: 4 bases; J trimming: 4 bases; junction bases outside the gene matches: 15. The CDR3 consists of 19 residues. Germline V gives CDR1 MNHNS, CDR2 SASEGT. The CDR3 DNA reads as TGTGCCAGCAGTGCCCCGACTAGCGGGGGGCCATCCAGGCCAGAGACCCAGTACTTC. This gives the protein CASSAPTSGGPSRPETQYF.

The genes are TRBV20-1 and TRBJ1-2; 7 bases agree with TRBD1. Germline CDR1 DFQATT, CDR2 SNEGSKA (reference sequence). After removal of 2 bases from V and 9 bases from J, the junction contained 6 bases not matched to a gene. CDR3 length: 12 amino acids. The CDR3 here is CSARLGGGSYTF. CDR3 nucleotide sequence: TGCAGTGCTAGACTAGGGGGCGGAAGCTACACCTTC.

In this sample, this clonotype turned up many times. V and J are TRBV2 and TRBJ1-2; D remains unclear. V was pared by 3 bases and J by 3 bases, with 8 bases between. There are 13 residues in the CDR3. Germline CDR1 SNHLY, CDR2 FYNNEI. The CDR3: CASSERRDYGYTF. The CDR3 nucleotides read TGTGCCAGCAGTGAGAGACGGGACTATGGCTACACCTTC. Complete variable domain (other parts from reference TRBV2 and TRBJ1-2): EPEVTQTPSHQVTQMGQEVILRCVPISNHLYFYWYRQILGQKVEFLVSFYNNEISEKSEIFDDQFSVERPDGSNFTLKIRSTKLEDSAMYFCASSERRDYGYTFGSGTRLTVV.

This clonotype was counted a few times. The gene calls are TRBV11-2 and TRBJ2-6; the match to TRBD1 covers 10 bases. This CDR3 is 19 amino acids long. J lost 1 base, V lost 6 bases, and 12 bases had no gene match. CDR1 is SGHAT and CDR2 is FQNNGV in the germline V gene. The CDR3 reads CASRSLRDRGPSGANVLTF. Here the CDR3 DNA reads TGTGCCAGCAGATCTTTGAGGGACAGGGGTCCTTCTGGGGCCAACGTCCTGACTTTC.

This clonotype was counted ten times or more. The chain joins TRBV11-2 to TRBJ2-7; D gene ambiguous. Trimming removed 2 bases at V and 3 bases at J, with 11 bases between. Germline CDR1 and CDR2: SGHAT and FQNNGV. The CDR3 length is 14 residues. CDR3 sequence (DNA): TGTGCCAGCAGCTTATCCACGAGGAACTACGAGCAGTACTTC. Translating gives CASSLSTRNYEQYF.

This clonotype has at least ten counts. The chain uses TRBV28 and TRBJ1-2; D remains ambiguous. CDR3 size: 16 residues. Germline CDR1 is MDHEN and CDR2 is SYDVKM. V lost 4 bases, J lost 7 bases, and 22 bases lay in between. CDR3 sequence: CASSSTPDRLRGGYTF. In DNA, the CDR3 is TGTGCCAGCAGTTCCACCCCGGACCGGCTTCGGGGTGGCTACACCTTC.

The rearrangement joins TRBV6-1 to TRBJ1-6; 9 bases line up with TRBD1. V lost 8 bases to trimming and J lost 11 bases; unmatched junction nucleotides: 7. Germline V gene data show CDR1 as MNHNS and CDR2 as SASEGT. CDR3 size: 13 residues. CDR3 DNA: TGTGCCAGCTGGACAGGGGCTGCGACACCCCTCCACTTT. Translated, it gives CASWTGAATPLHF.

The chain combines TRBV30 with TRBJ1-5, with D uncertain. Germline loops: CDR1 GTSNPN, CDR2 SVGIG (reference sequence). This CDR3 has 12 residues. Trimming removed 2 bases from V and 9 bases from J, with 11 bases in between. The CDR3 here is CAWSLSVGPQHF. CDR3 bases: TGTGCCTGGAGTCTCTCCGTGGGGCCCCAGCATTTT.

This clonotype was found a few times. The V gene is TRBV14, the J gene TRBJ1-1, with D possibly being TRBD1 (5 bases). The ends were cut back, 2 bases at V and 4 bases at J, with 17 bases in the middle. The CDR3 is 16 amino acids. Looked up from germline, CDR1 is SGHDN and CDR2 is FVKESK. The CDR3 region has the DNA TGTGCCAGCAGCCAAAGCCTGCGGCAGGGTGGCACTGAAGCTTTCTTT. The encoded protein is CASSQSLRQGGTEAFF.